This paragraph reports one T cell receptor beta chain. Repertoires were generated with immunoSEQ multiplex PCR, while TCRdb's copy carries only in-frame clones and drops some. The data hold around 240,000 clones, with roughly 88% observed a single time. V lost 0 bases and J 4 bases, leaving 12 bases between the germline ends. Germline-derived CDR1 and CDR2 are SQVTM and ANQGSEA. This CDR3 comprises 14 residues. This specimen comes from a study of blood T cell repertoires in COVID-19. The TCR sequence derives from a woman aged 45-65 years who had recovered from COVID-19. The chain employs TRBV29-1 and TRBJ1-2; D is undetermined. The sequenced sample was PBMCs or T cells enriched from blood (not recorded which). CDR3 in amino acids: CSVEDGKGAYGYTF. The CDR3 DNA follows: TGCAGCGTTGAAGATGGAAAGGGAGCCTATGGCTACACCTTC.